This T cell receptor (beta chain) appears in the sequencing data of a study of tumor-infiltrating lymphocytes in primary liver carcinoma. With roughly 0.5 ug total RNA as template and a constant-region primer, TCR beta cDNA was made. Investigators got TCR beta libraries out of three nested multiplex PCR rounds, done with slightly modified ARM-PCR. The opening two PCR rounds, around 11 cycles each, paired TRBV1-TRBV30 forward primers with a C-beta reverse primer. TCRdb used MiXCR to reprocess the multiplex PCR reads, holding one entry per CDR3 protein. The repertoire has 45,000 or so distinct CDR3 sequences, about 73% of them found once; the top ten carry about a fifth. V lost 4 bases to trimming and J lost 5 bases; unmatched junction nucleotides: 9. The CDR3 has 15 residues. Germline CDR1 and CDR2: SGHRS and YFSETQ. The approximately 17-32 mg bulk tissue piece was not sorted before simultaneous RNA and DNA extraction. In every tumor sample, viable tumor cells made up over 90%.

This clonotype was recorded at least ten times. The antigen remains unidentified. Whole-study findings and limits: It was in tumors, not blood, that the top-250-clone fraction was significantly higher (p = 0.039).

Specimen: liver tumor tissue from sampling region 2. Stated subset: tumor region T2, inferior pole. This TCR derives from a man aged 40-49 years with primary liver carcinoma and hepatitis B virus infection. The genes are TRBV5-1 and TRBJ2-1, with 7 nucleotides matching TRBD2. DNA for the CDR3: TGCGCCAGCAGCCCGGTGGGGGGGTCGAACAATGAGCAGTTCTTC. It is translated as CASSPVGGSNNEQFF.